The 26 T cell receptor beta chains reported below all come from one sample, sequenced in a study of shared T cell receptors in the human thymus. The assay was immunoSEQ multiplex PCR, and TCRdb's table has in-frame clones only and misses some. The sample lists 640,000 or so clones; over 75% were seen once. These data were also reused for a study on human thymus T cells.

Sequencing was performed on thymocytes. The receptors shown here come from a boy in the first two years of life with a congenital heart defect.

The chain links TRBV6-1 to TRBJ2-7; no clear D. CDR1 is MNHNS, CDR2 SASEGT, per germline. This CDR3 spans 12 amino acids. Trimming left V 7 bases short and J 1 base short, with 8 bases between. CDR3 protein: CASKQTSYEQYF. In DNA, the CDR3 is TGTGCCAGCAAACAGACATCCTACGAGCAGTACTTC.

The rearrangement uses TRBV14 and TRBJ2-1; D perhaps matches TRBD2 (5 bases). The CDR3 runs 15 residues. Germline V gene sequence: CDR1 SGHDN, CDR2 FVKESK. Trimming cost V 6 bases and J 6 bases, with 18 bases left between them. CDR3 sequence: CASSLTTSNFNEQFF. The CDR3 DNA reads TGTGCCAGCAGTCTGACTACATCCAATTTCAATGAGCAGTTCTTC. The full variable domain, completed using reference TRBV14 and TRBJ2-1, is EAGVTQFPSHSVIEKGQTVTLRCDPISGHDNLYWYRRVMGKEIKFLLHFVKESKQDESGMPNNRFLAERTGGTYSTLKVQPAELEDSGVYFCASSLTTSNFNEQFFGPGTRLTVL.

This chain uses TRBV30 with TRBJ2-6; TRBD1 aligns across 7 bases. V shed 5 bases, J shed 0 bases, and the junction held 16 bases outside the gene matches. The CDR3 totals 19 residues. Germline V gene data show CDR1 as GTSNPN and CDR2 as SVGIG (reference sequence). The CDR3 reads CAWLPWGQRPPSGANVLTF. In DNA, the CDR3 is TGTGCCTGGCTACCCTGGGGACAGAGACCCCCCTCTGGGGCCAACGTCCTGACTTTC. The full variable domain, its missing parts supplied by reference TRBV30 and TRBJ2-6, is SQTIHQWPATLVQPVGSPLSLECTVEGTSNPNLYWYRQAAGRGLQLLFYSVGIGQISSEVPQNLSASRPQDRQFILSSKKLLLSDSGFYLCAWLPWGQRPPSGANVLTFGAGSRLTVL.

Only one count was recorded for this clone. The chain joins TRBV9 to TRBJ2-1, with TRBD2 identical over 9 bases. V shed 3 bases, J shed 5 bases, and the junction held 12 bases outside the gene matches. Germline V lookup: CDR1 SGDLS, CDR2 YYNGEE. The CDR3 contains 17 residues. CDR3 sequence reads: CASSANPNSGRDNEQFF. The CDR3 DNA is TGTGCCAGCAGCGCCAACCCTAATAGCGGGAGAGACAATGAGCAGTTCTTC.

The genes are TRBV6-5 and TRBJ1-4; TRBD1 matches 8 bases. Losses at the gene ends were 10 bases for V and 8 bases for J; bases not matched to a gene: 6. Germline CDR1 reads MNHEY; CDR2 reads SVGAGI. This CDR3 is built from 12 residues. The CDR3 sequence: CAIKQGEEKLFF. The CDR3 coding sequence is TGTGCCATAAAACAGGGGGAGGAAAAACTGTTTTTT.

This clone was counted a single time. Here the CDR3 reads CAWSGLAGNTIYF. The CDR3 coding sequence is TGTGCCTGGAGCGGGTTAGCGGGAAACACCATATATTTT. J is TRBJ1-3 and V is TRBV30; the D is unclear. V lost 3 bases to trimming and J lost 4 bases, with 10 bases between them. CDR1 and CDR2 from the germline V gene are GTSNPN and SVGIG (reference sequence). There are 13 residues in the CDR3.

The chain links TRBV14 to TRBJ2-3, with 9 bases matching TRBD2. V shed 0 bases and J 3 bases; nucleotides not matched to a gene: 1. CDR1 SGHDN and CDR2 FVKESK come from the germline V gene. This CDR3 spans 15 amino acids. The CDR3 is CASSQDLAGTDTQYF. CDR3 bases: TGTGCCAGCAGCCAAGATCTAGCGGGGACAGATACGCAGTATTTT.

Turning to this clone: Different DNA sequences within this sample yield the same CDR3. J is TRBJ2-7 and V is TRBV7-9; possibly TRBD1 for D (5 bases). V gave up 4 bases and J gave up 2 bases, with 15 bases separating them. In germline, CDR1 is SEHNR, CDR2 FQNEAQ (reference sequence). This CDR3 spans 15 amino acids. Here the CDR3 DNA reads TGTGCCAGCAGCTCCCGTGGGCAGGGTACCTACGAGCAGTACTTC. Its translation: CASSSRGQGTYEQYF.

A word on this clone: The junction differs from germline at one of its ends, possibly a read error. The CDR3 DNA reads TGCGCCAGCAGTCAAGGGAGTTTCGACAGGTCTAAGGAGACCCAGTACTTC. Translation: CASSQGSFDRSKETQYF. This chain joins TRBV4-1 and TRBJ2-5, with a tentative D call TRBD1 (6 bases). Germline CDR1 reads MGHRA; CDR2 reads YSYEKL. The CDR3 has 17 residues.

V gene TRBV27 combines with J gene TRBJ1-5; D remains unclear. Deletions cut 5 bases from V and 0 bases from J, with 11 bases between. CDR3 length equals 15 residues. Germline V gives CDR1 MNHEY, CDR2 SMNVEV (reference sequence). CDR3 DNA sequence: TGTGCCAGCAGTCCGATCAGGAATAGCAATCAGCCCCAGCATTTT. It codes for CASSPIRNSNQPQHF.

As concerns this clone: The junction and the germline gene differ at one end; a read error may be behind it. The rearrangement links TRBV19 to TRBJ1-4; the match to TRBD1 covers 7 bases. The CDR3 length is 15 residues. The germline gives CDR1 LNHDA, CDR2 SQIVND (reference sequence). The CDR3 bases are TGTGCCAGTAGTTTAGACAGGGTGACTAATGAAAAACTGTTTTTT. This codes for CASSLDRVTNEKLFF.

This clone showed up just once. The chain carries TRBV27 and TRBJ2-7, with D maybe TRBD2 (7 bases). Germline loops: CDR1 MNHEY, CDR2 SMNVEV (reference sequence). This CDR3 region has 18 residues. V lost 5 bases to trimming and J lost 4 bases, with 27 bases between them. The CDR3 spells CASSGRRTRGRGFYEQYF. CDR3 nucleotides: TGTGCCAGCAGTGGCAGGCGTACGCGGGGGCGGGGGTTTTACGAGCAGTACTTC.

In regard to this clone: The junction departs from germline at one end; a sequencing error may be responsible. The chain employs TRBV4-3 and TRBJ2-5, with TRBD1 as a possible D gene (6 bases). The CDR3 spans 15 residues. The germline CDR1 and CDR2 sequences are LGHNA and YSLEER. CDR3 residues: CASSKEIGGWETQYF. CDR3 in DNA: TGCGCCAGCAGCAAAGAGATTGGGGGCTGGGAGACCCAGTACTTC.

The V and J genes are TRBV5-6 and TRBJ1-5; TRBD1 aligns across 8 bases. V was clipped by 4 bases and J by 2 bases; unmatched bases: 8. The CDR3 totals 16 residues. Germline CDR1 is SGHDT and CDR2 is YYEEEE. The CDR3 is CASSADRGGGNQPQHF. In DNA form, the CDR3 reads TGTGCCAGCAGCGCTGACAGGGGAGGAGGCAATCAGCCCCAGCATTTT.

Only a few counts were recorded for this clone. This chain links TRBV30 with TRBJ2-2, with a tentative D call TRBD2 (5 bases). From germline, CDR1 is GTSNPN and CDR2 SVGIG (reference sequence). Trimming left V 4 bases short and J 4 bases short, with 13 bases between. The CDR3 has 14 residues. The chain's CDR3 is CAWNGHGITGELFF. The DNA of the CDR3 is TGTGCCTGGAATGGCCACGGGATCACCGGGGAGCTGTTTTTT.

This clone was counted a few times. This rearrangement joins TRBV28 to TRBJ2-7, with 8 bases fitting TRBD2. V was clipped by 6 bases and J by 0 bases; unmatched bases: 10. Germline V lookup: CDR1 MDHEN, CDR2 SYDVKM. CDR3 length: 16 amino acids. The CDR3, as DNA: TGTGCCAGCAGCTCAACCGGACTAGCTAGCTCCTACGAGCAGTACTTC. Translating gives CASSSTGLASSYEQYF.

This rearrangement joins TRBV5-1 to TRBJ2-1; D not certain. Trimming took off 0 bases at V and 5 bases at J, with 18 bases between the two ends. Germline CDR1 is SGHRS and CDR2 is YFSETQ. The CDR3 has 17 amino acids. The CDR3 DNA follows: TGCGCCAGCAGCTTGGGGTATTGGAGTCGGATAAACAATGAGCAGTTCTTC. It translates to CASSLGYWSRINNEQFF. Based on the CDR3 plus reference TRBV5-1 and TRBJ2-1, the full variable domain is KAGVTQTPRYLIKTRGQQVTLSCSPISGHRSVSWYQQTPGQGLQFLFEYFSETQRNKGNFPGRFSGRQFSNSRSEMNVSTLELGDSALYLCASSLGYWSRINNEQFFGPGTRLTVL.

The chain links TRBV11-2 to TRBJ2-5, with TRBD2 matching 7 bases. The V gene end was trimmed by 2 bases and the J gene end by 2 bases; junction bases not matched to a gene: 14. The CDR3 covers 18 residues. Germline CDR1 reads SGHAT; CDR2 reads FQNNGV. In nucleotides, the CDR3 is TGTGCCAGCAGCTTAACCCCTAGGACTAGTTCTGTACAAGAGACCCAGTACTTC. Protein: CASSLTPRTSSVQETQYF.

V and J are TRBV19 and TRBJ2-7, with a tentative D call TRBD1 (5 bases). Germline CDR1 is LNHDA and CDR2 is SQIVND (reference sequence). The CDR3 runs to 13 residues. Trimming removed 5 bases at V and 3 bases at J, with 11 bases between. CDR3 coding DNA: TGTGCCAGTAGTCCCAGGGTACGCTACGAGCAGTACTTC. This codes for CASSPRVRYEQYF.

The CDR3 is CAWSVPREHGDTQYF. CDR3 sequence (DNA): TGTGCCTGGAGTGTACCGCGGGAGCATGGAGATACGCAGTATTTT. J is TRBJ2-3 and V is TRBV30; 7 bases map to TRBD2. J lost 5 bases, V lost 0 bases, and 8 bases had no gene match. The germline V gene encodes CDR1 GTSNPN and CDR2 SVGIG (reference sequence). CDR3 length equals 15 residues. Drawing the rest from reference TRBV30 and TRBJ2-3, the complete variable domain is SQTIHQWPATLVQPVGSPLSLECTVEGTSNPNLYWYRQAAGRGLQLLFYSVGIGQISSEVPQNLSASRPQDRQFILSSKKLLLSDSGFYLCAWSVPREHGDTQYFGPGTRLTVL.

The chain recombines TRBV4-3 with TRBJ2-3, with 7 bases that match TRBD1. The CDR3 covers 16 residues. V lost 5 bases, J lost 2 bases, and 10 bases stayed unmatched. Germline V gene sequence: CDR1 LGHNA, CDR2 YSLEER. In nucleotides, the CDR3 is TGCGCCAGCAGCATTCTCGGGACAGACACCACAGATACGCAGTATTTT. Its translation: CASSILGTDTTDTQYF.

In DNA form, the CDR3 reads TGTGCCAGCAGTCCTAACAGGGGGCCCTCCTATGGCTACACCTTC. Protein: CASSPNRGPSYGYTF. The chain links TRBV6-5 to TRBJ1-2, with 9 bases identical to TRBD1. This CDR3 spans 15 amino acids. Germline V gives CDR1 MNHEY, CDR2 SVGAGI. After removal of 5 bases from V and 4 bases from J, the junction contained 8 bases not matched to a gene.

The V call is TRBV19, the J call TRBJ1-2; D gene unclear. Germline loops: CDR1 LNHDA, CDR2 SQIVND (reference sequence). This CDR3 spans 17 amino acids. V lost 3 bases to trimming and J lost 5 bases, with 22 bases between them. CDR3 nucleotides: TGTGCCAGTAGTATTAAGGCCGAGGAACAAAGGTTTTATGGCTACACCTTC. The encoded protein is CASSIKAEEQRFYGYTF.

The V call is TRBV6-5, the J call TRBJ1-5; a weak D match, TRBD1 (6 bases). Germline values: CDR1 MNHEY, CDR2 SVGAGI. Trimming took 3 bases from V and 4 from J, leaving 10 bases between them. The CDR3 has 14 amino acids. The CDR3 sequence is CASSYPTGNQPQHF. In DNA form, the CDR3 reads TGTGCCAGCAGTTATCCTACAGGGAATCAGCCCCAGCATTTT.

The chain recombines TRBV2 with TRBJ2-1; a possible D gene is TRBD1 (5 bases). Germline CDR1 and CDR2: SNHLY and FYNNEI. Trimming cost V 8 bases and J 10 bases, with 15 bases left between them. The CDR3 loop spans 12 amino acids. CDR3 amino acids: CASLIGAREQFF. The CDR3, as DNA: TGTGCCAGCCTTATAGGGGCTCGGGAGCAGTTCTTC.

This chain uses TRBV7-9 with TRBJ2-7; TRBD1 aligns across 9 bases. The CDR3 is 17 residues long. The germline V gene has CDR1 SEHNR and CDR2 FQNEAQ (reference sequence). Trimming took 1 base from V and 2 from J; bases not matched to a gene: 9. The CDR3 DNA follows: TGTGCCAGCAGCTTAGGGGGACAGGGAGGCCCCCCCTACGAGCAGTACTTC. Encoded protein: CASSLGGQGGPPYEQYF. Looking up the rest from reference TRBV7-9 and TRBJ2-7 gives the full variable domain: DTGVSQNPRHKITKRGQNVTFRCDPISEHNRLYWYRQTLGQGPEFLTYFQNEAQLEKSRLLSDRFSAERPKGSFSTLEIQRTEQGDSAMYLCASSLGGQGGPPYEQYFGPGTRLTVT.